The 16 T cell receptor beta chains in this list originate from one sample, sequenced in a study of CD8+CD57+ T cells in acquired aplastic anemia. Researchers used genomic DNA as the template to profile TCR beta VDJ and CDR3. TCRdb re-called the reads with MiXCR, one entry per CDR3 protein. Of about 170,000 distinct CDR3 sequences detected, 45% to 55% appear once; the ten largest clones hold more than 0.95%. Selection for sequencing was limited to patients who had shown CD8+CD57+ cell expansion by flow cytometry. Material: sorted CD4+, CD8+, or CD8+CD57+ T cells (not recorded which) from PBMCs. These receptors came from a human donor with aplastic anemia.

Many counts were recorded for this clonotype. The rearrangement links TRBV11-1 to TRBJ2-5; either TRBD1 or TRBD2 may supply D (5 bases each). Germline CDR1 SGHAT, CDR2 FQDESV (reference sequence). Trimming removed 1 base at V and 4 bases at J, with 22 bases between. The CDR3 loop spans 18 amino acids. The CDR3 DNA follows: TGTGCCAGCAGCTTAGAATCCTTTGGGACCGGGCCATTAGAGACCCAGTACTTC. This translates into CASSLESFGTGPLETQYF.

J is TRBJ1-5 and V is TRBV7-8; 9 nucleotides line up with TRBD1. CDR3 length: 16 residues. With V trimmed by 2 bases and J by 2 bases, 4 bases remained unmatched. Germline V lookup: CDR1 SGHVS, CDR2 FQNEAQ. DNA of the CDR3: TGTGCCAGCAGCTTATTGGACAGGGGTGGCAATCAGCCCCAGCATTTT. Translating it yields CASSLLDRGGNQPQHF. Full variable domain (remainder filled in from reference TRBV7-8 and TRBJ1-5): GAGVSQSPRYKVAKRGQDVALRCDPISGHVSLFWYQQALGQGPEFLTYFQNEAQLDKSGLPSDRFFAERPEGSVSTLKIQRTQQEDSAVYLCASSLLDRGGNQPQHFGDGTRLSIL.

The CDR3 is CASRVAGGSTDTQYF. The DNA of the CDR3 is TGTGCCAGCAGGGTAGCGGGGGGCAGCACAGATACGCAGTATTTT. V and J are TRBV5-6 and TRBJ2-3, with TRBD2 identical over 10 bases. Trimming took 5 bases from V and 0 from J; bases not matched to a gene: 3. Germline V gives CDR1 SGHDT, CDR2 YYEEEE. The CDR3 is 15 residues long.

The J gene is TRBJ1-3, the V gene TRBV15; D unresolved. This CDR3 spans 14 amino acids. Germline V gene lookup returns CDR1 LNHNV and CDR2 YYDKDF (reference sequence). V was pared by 2 bases and J by 7 bases, with 12 bases between. DNA of the CDR3: TGTGCCACCAGCAGACCGAACCAGGATAACACCATATATTTT. It encodes CATSRPNQDNTIYF.

Many counts were recorded for this clonotype. The chain recombines TRBV7-9 with TRBJ2-7; TRBD2 matches at 7 bases. The CDR3 is 14 amino acids. CDR1 is SEHNR, CDR2 FQNEAQ, per germline (reference sequence). V was pared by 6 bases and J by 2 bases, with 7 bases of the junction left unmatched. CDR3 DNA sequence: TGTGCCAGCAGTTCTAGCGGCACCCCCTACGAGCAGTACTTC. Protein: CASSSSGTPYEQYF.

This chain links TRBV10-2 with TRBJ2-1; D is uncertain. Per the germline V gene, CDR1 is WSHSY and CDR2 is SAAADI. V lost 7 bases and J 5 bases, leaving 9 bases between the germline ends. The length of the CDR3 is 12 residues. The CDR3 protein is CASKDLNNEQFF. The CDR3 DNA reads TGCGCCAGCAAGGACCTAAACAATGAGCAGTTCTTC.

The chain has TRBV2 and TRBJ2-7; 10 bases map to TRBD2. The V and J ends lost 6 bases and 3 bases, in that order; junction bases with no gene match: 5. The length of the CDR3 is 14 residues. Germline V gene data show CDR1 as SNHLY and CDR2 as FYNNEI. This chain's CDR3 is CASSLIAGGYEQYF. CDR3 bases: TGTGCCAGCAGCCTTATAGCGGGGGGCTACGAGCAGTACTTC.

Concerning this clonotype itself: A much larger clone lies one base from this, so it may be a read error. The genes are TRBV29-1 and TRBJ1-5; D is perhaps TRBD1 (6 bases). Trimming took 3 bases from V and 6 from J, leaving 24 bases between them. The germline CDR1 and CDR2 sequences are SQVTM and ANQGSEA. This CDR3 contains 17 residues. The CDR3 DNA is TGCAGCGTTGATCACCGTCCATCCGGGGGGGGGCGTCAGCCCCAGCATTTT. Translation gives CSVDHRPSGGGRQPQHF.

The rearrangement links TRBV9 to TRBJ1-1; the D gene is possibly TRBD1 (5 bases). The CDR3 length is 12 residues. CDR1 is SGDLS, CDR2 YYNGEE, per germline. V shed 3 bases and J shed 5 bases, with 8 bases lying between them. CDR3 sequence (DNA): TGTGCCAGCAGCGACAGGTGGACTGAAGCTTTCTTT. Its translation: CASSDRWTEAFF.

The chain combines TRBV29-1 with TRBJ1-1; D is ambiguous. Germline loops: CDR1 SQVTM, CDR2 ANQGSEA. The CDR3 is 15 amino acids. V was shortened by 6 bases and J by 1 base, with 18 bases between the two germline ends. CDR3 protein: CSVVWIWAQNTEAFF. CDR3 nucleotides: TGCAGCGTGGTGTGGATTTGGGCTCAGAACACTGAAGCTTTCTTT.

This chain links TRBV20-1 with TRBJ1-6; TRBD1 might be the D (5 bases). There are 16 residues in the CDR3. CDR1 is DFQATT, CDR2 SNEGSKA, per germline (reference sequence). V lost 0 bases, J lost 10 bases, and 19 bases lay in between. The CDR3 DNA sequence: TGCAGTGCTAGAGACGAGGAGGGCAGCCGGGGGTCACCCCTCCACTTT. Residues: CSARDEEGSRGSPLHF.

This clonotype was detected once. The V and J genes are TRBV24-1 and TRBJ2-1, with a possible D match to TRBD2 (6 bases). V was pared by 3 bases and J by 6 bases, with 8 bases between. This CDR3 comprises 13 residues. The germline CDR1 and CDR2 sequences are KGHDR and SFDVKD. CDR3 coding DNA: TGTGCCACCAGTGATGGGACTTTCAATGAGCAGTTCTTC. This codes for CATSDGTFNEQFF.

V is TRBV5-1 and J is TRBJ2-7; D ambiguous. Germline assignment: CDR1 SGHRS and CDR2 YFSETQ. The CDR3 has 15 residues. V was clipped by 2 bases and J by 6 bases, with 18 bases between them. The CDR3 spells CASSFDVRPPFEQYF. CDR3 bases: TGCGCCAGCAGCTTTGATGTCAGGCCACCGTTCGAGCAGTACTTC.

This clonotype has ten or more counts. This rearrangement joins TRBV20-1 to TRBJ2-7; D gene ambiguous. The CDR3 has 12 residues. Trimming cost V 1 base and J 2 bases, with 6 bases left between them. Germline V CDR1 and CDR2: DFQATT, SNEGSKA (reference sequence). The CDR3 coding sequence is TGCAGTGCTAGAGCGGGCCCCTACGAGCAGTACTTC. The encoded protein is CSARAGPYEQYF.

About this clonotype: A clone one base away is much larger, so this may be a read error. It is likely a read error, because the conserved phenylalanine at the end of the CDR3 is missing. This sequence joins TRBV12-3 or TRBV12-4 and TRBJ1-1, with D perhaps matching TRBD1 (6 bases). V gave up 1 base and J gave up 4 bases, with 10 bases separating them. The CDR3 is made up of 14 amino acids. As DNA, the CDR3 is TGTGCCAGCAGTTTAGTGGGGGGCTTCACTGAAGCTTTCTCT. Protein sequence: CASSLVGGFTEAFS.

This clonotype was found many times. The chain combines TRBV9 with TRBJ1-1; 8 bases align to TRBD1. CDR1 and CDR2 from the germline V gene are SGDLS and YYNGEE. The CDR3 has 13 residues. The V and J ends lost 4 bases and 6 bases, in that order; junction bases with no gene match: 5. In DNA, the CDR3 is TGTGCCAGCAGCAAGACAGGGGAGGCTGAAGCTTTCTTT. This codes for CASSKTGEAEAFF.